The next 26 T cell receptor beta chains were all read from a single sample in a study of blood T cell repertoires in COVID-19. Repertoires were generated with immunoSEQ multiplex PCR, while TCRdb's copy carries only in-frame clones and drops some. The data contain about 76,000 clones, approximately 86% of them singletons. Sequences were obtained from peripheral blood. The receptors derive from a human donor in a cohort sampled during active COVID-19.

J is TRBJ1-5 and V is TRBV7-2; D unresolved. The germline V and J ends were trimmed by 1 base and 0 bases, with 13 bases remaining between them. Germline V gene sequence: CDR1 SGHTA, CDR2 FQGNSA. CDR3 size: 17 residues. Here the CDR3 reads CASSLGGLIGSNQPQHF. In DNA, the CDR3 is TGTGCCAGCAGCTTAGGCGGACTAATCGGTAGCAATCAGCCCCAGCATTTT. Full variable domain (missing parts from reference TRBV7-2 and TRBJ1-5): GAGVSQSPSNKVTEKGKDVELRCDPISGHTALYWYRQSLGQGLEFLIYFQGNSAPDKSGLPSDRFSAERTGGSVSTLTIQRTQQEDSAVYLCASSLGGLIGSNQPQHFGDGTRLSIL.

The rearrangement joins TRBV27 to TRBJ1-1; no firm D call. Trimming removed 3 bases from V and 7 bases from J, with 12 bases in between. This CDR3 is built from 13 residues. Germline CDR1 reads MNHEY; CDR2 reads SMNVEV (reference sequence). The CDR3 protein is CASSFGLLSEAFF. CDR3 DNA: TGTGCCAGCAGTTTTGGTCTCCTTAGTGAAGCTTTCTTT.

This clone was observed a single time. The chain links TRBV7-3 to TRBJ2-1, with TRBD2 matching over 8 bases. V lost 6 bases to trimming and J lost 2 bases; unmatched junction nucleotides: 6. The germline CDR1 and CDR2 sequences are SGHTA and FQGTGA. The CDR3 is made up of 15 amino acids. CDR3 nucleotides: TGTGCCAGCAGTATTAGCGGGGCAACCTACAATGAGCAGTTCTTC. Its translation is CASSISGATYNEQFF.

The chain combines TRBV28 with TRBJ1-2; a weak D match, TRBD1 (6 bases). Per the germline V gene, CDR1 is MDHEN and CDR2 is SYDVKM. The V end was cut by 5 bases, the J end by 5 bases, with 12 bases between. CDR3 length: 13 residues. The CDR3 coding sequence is TGTGCCAGCAGTAAGGGACATATATATGGCTACACCTTC. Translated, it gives CASSKGHIYGYTF.

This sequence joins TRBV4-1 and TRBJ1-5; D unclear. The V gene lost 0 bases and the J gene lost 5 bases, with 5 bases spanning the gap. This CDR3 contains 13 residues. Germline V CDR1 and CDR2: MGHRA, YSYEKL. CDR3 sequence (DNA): TGCGCCAGCAGCCAAGAACGGGATCAGCCCCAGCATTTT. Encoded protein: CASSQERDQPQHF.

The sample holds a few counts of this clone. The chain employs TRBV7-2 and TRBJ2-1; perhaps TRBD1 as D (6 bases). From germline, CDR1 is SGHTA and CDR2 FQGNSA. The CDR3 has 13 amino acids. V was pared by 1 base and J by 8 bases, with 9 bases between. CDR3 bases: TGTGCCAGCAGCTTAGGACAGGTGGATGAGCAGTTCTTC. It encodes CASSLGQVDEQFF.

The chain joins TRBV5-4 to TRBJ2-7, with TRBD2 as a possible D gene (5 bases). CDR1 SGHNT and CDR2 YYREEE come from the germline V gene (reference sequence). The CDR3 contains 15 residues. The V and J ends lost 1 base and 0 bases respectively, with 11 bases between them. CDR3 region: CASSLTSGSSYEQYF. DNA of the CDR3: TGTGCCAGCAGCTTGACTAGTGGTAGCTCCTACGAGCAGTACTTC.

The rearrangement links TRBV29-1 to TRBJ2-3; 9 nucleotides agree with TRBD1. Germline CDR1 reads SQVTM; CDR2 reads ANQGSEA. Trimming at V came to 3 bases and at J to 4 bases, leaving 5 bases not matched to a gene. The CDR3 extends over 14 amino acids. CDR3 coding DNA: TGCAGCGTTGATGACAGGGGGGGAGCAGATACGCAGTATTTT. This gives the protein CSVDDRGGADTQYF.

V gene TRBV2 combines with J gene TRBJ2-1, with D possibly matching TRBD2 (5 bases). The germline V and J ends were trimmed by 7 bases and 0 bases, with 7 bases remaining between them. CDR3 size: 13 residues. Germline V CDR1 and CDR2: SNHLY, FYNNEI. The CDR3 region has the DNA TGTGCCAGCACGGGGTCCTCCTACAATGAGCAGTTCTTC. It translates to CASTGSSYNEQFF.

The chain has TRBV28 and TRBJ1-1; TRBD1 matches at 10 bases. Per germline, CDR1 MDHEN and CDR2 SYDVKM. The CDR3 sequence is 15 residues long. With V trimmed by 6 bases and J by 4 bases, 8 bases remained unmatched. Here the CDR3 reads CASSPGQGVITEAFF. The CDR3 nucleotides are TGTGCCAGCAGCCCAGGACAGGGGGTGATCACTGAAGCTTTCTTT. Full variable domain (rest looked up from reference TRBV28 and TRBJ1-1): DVKVTQSSRYLVKRTGEKVFLECVQDMDHENMFWYRQDPGLGLRLIYFSYDVKMKEKGDIPEGYSVSREKKERFSLILESASTNQTSMYLCASSPGQGVITEAFFGQGTRLTVV.

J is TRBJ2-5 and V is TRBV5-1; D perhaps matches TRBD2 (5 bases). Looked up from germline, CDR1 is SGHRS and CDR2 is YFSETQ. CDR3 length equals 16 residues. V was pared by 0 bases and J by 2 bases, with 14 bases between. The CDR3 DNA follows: TGCGCCAGCAGCTTGGCTGGCCAGAGCGGACAAGAGACCCAGTACTTC. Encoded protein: CASSLAGQSGQETQYF.

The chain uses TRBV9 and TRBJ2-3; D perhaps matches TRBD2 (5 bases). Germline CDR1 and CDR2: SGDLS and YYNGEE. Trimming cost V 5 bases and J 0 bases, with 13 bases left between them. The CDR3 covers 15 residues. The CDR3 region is CASSGLGSSTDTQYF. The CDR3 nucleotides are TGTGCCAGCAGTGGACTTGGATCTAGCACAGATACGCAGTATTTT.

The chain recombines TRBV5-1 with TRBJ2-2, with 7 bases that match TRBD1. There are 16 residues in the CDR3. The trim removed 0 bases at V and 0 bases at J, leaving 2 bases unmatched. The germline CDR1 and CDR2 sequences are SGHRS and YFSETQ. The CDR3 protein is CASSLDGTANTGELFF. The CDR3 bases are TGCGCCAGCAGCTTGGATGGGACAGCGAACACCGGGGAGCTGTTTTTT.

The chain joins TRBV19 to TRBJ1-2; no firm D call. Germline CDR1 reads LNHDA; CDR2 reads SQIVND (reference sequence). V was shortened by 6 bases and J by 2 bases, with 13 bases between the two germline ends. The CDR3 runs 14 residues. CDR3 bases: TGTGCCAGTAGAATCGGTGGAGGGAACTATGGCTACACCTTC. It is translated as CASRIGGGNYGYTF.

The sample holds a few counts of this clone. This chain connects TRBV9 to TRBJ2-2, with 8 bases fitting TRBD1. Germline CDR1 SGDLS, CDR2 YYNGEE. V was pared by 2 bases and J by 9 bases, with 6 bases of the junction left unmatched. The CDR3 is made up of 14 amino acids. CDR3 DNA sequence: TGTGCCAGCAGCGTTGGACAGGGCCACCGGGAGCTGTTTTTT. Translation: CASSVGQGHRELFF.

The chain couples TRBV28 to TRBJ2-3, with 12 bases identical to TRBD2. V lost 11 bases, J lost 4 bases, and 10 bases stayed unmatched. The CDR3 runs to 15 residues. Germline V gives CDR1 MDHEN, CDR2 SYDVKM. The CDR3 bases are TGTGCCTATCGGCTAGCGGGAGGGGGCCCAGATACGCAGTATTTT. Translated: CAYRLAGGGPDTQYF.

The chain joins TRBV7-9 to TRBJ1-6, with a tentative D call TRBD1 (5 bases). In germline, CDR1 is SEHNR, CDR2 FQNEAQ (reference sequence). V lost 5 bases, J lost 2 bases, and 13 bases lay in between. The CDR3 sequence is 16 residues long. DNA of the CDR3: TGTGCCAGCAGCGCCTCGGGGGATCCCTATAATTCACCCCTCCACTTT. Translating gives CASSASGDPYNSPLHF.

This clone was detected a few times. The CDR3 DNA reads TGTGCCAGCAGTGACCGGGACATCCATCAGCCCCAGCATTTT. Protein: CASSDRDIHQPQHF. This chain connects TRBV2 to TRBJ1-5; D might be TRBD1 (6 bases). From germline, CDR1 is SNHLY and CDR2 FYNNEI. There are 14 residues in the CDR3. The V and J ends lost 3 bases and 5 bases respectively, with 11 bases between them.

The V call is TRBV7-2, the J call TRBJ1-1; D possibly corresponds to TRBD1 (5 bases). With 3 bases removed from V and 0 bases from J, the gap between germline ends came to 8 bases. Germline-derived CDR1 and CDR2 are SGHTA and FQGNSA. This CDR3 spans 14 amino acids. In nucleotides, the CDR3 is TGTGCCAGCAGCTTTTCAGGGATGAACACTGAAGCTTTCTTT. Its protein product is CASSFSGMNTEAFF.

CDR3 residues: CASSFRQGAVNTEAFF. CDR3 nucleotide sequence: TGTGCCAGCAGCTTCAGGCAGGGGGCGGTGAACACTGAAGCTTTCTTT. The V gene is TRBV5-4, the J gene TRBJ1-1; TRBD1 agrees at 8 bases. The germline CDR1 and CDR2 sequences are SGHNT and YYREEE (reference sequence). The CDR3 runs 16 residues. Trimming took 2 bases from V and 0 from J; bases not matched to a gene: 6.

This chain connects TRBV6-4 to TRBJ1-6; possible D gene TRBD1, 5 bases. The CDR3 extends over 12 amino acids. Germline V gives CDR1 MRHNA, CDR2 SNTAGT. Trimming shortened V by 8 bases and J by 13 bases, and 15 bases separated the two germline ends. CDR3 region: CASWGGAPPLHF. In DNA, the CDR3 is TGTGCCAGCTGGGGGGGAGCCCCCCCCCTCCACTTT.

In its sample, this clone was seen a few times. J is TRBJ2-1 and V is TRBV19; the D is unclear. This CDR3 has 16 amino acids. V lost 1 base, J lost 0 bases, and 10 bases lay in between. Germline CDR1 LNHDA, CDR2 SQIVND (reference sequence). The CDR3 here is CASSIATLSSYNEQFF. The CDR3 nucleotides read TGTGCCAGTAGTATAGCAACGTTGAGCTCCTACAATGAGCAGTTCTTC. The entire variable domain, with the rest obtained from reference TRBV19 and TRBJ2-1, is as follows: DGGITQSPKYLFRKEGQNVTLSCEQNLNHDAMYWYRQDPGQGLRLIYYSQIVNDFQKGDIAEGYSVSREKKESFPLTVTSAQKNPTAFYLCASSIATLSSYNEQFFGPGTRLTVL.

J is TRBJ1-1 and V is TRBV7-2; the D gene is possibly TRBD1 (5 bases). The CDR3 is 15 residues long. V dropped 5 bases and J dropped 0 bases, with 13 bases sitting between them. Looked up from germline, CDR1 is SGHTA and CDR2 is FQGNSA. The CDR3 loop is CASSLWGGMNTEAFF. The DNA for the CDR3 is TGTGCCAGCAGCCTTTGGGGCGGAATGAACACTGAAGCTTTCTTT.

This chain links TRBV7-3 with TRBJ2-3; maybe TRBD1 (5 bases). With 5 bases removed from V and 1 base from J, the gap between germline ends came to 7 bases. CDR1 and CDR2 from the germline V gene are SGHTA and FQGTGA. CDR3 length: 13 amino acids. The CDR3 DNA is TGTGCCAGCAGCACACAGGGCACAGATACGCAGTATTTT. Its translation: CASSTQGTDTQYF.

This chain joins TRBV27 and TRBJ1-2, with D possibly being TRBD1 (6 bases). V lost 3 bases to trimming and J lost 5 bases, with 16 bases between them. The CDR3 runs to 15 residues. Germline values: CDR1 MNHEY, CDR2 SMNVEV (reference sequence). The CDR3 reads CASSFALRGSYGYTF. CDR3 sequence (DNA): TGTGCCAGCAGTTTCGCCCTGAGGGGGTCGTATGGCTACACCTTC.

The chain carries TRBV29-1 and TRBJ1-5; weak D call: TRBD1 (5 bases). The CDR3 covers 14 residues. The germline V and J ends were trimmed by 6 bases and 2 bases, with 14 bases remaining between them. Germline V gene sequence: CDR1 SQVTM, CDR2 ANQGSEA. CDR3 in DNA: TGCAGCGTCATTACAGGCGGCGGCAATCAGCCCCAGCATTTT. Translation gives CSVITGGGNQPQHF.